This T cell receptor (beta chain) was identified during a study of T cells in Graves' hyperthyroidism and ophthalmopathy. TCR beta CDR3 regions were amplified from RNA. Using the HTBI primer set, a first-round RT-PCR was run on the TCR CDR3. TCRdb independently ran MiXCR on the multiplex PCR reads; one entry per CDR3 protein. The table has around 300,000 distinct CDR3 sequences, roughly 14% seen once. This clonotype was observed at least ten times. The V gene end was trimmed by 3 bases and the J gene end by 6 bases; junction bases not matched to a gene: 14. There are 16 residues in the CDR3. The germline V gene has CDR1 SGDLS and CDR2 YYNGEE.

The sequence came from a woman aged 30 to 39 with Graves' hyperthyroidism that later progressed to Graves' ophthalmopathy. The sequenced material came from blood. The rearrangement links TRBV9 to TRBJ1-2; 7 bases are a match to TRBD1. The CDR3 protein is CASSGGTDRDRDGYTF. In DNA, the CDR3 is TGTGCCAGCAGCGGGGGGACCGACCGGGACAGAGATGGCTACACCTTC.